This T cell receptor beta chain was captured in a study of OX40 agonist ivuxolimab in advanced cancers. About the research overall: A diagnosis of hepatocellular carcinoma, melanoma, renal cell or head and neck cancer was present in dose-escalation patients.

The CDR3 contains 13 residues. CDR1 is MGHDK, CDR2 SYGVNS, per germline. V lost 5 bases and J lost 8; bases outside the gene matches: 5. The method was immunoSEQ multiplex PCR; TCRdb's version includes in-frame clones alone and lacks a portion of them. The sample holds 70,000 to 95,000 clones, 85% to 95% seen once. V usage is TRBV25-1 and J usage is TRBJ1-2; 10 bases are shared with TRBD1. The starting material was CD4+ or CD8+ T cells sorted from blood, obtained in a trial of the OX40 agonist ivuxolimab. This clonotype was obtained from an adult with an advanced solid tumor such as melanoma, head and neck, liver or kidney cancer. Written as DNA, the CDR3 is TGTGCCAGCAGTTTCGGGACAGGGGAGGGCTACACCTTC. Its protein is CASSFGTGEGYTF.